This T cell receptor (beta chain) comes out of a study of Tregs in tolerant kidney transplant recipients. The nonmyeloablative bone marrow transplants came from related graft donors, with transient mixed chimerism. Thawed PBMCs were FACS-sorted into unstimulated CD4+CD25+CD127- regulatory T cells, CD4+CD25- non-regulatory cells, CD4 and CD8 cells. CDR1 is SGHVS and CDR2 is FNYEAQ in the germline V gene. This CDR3 is built from 13 residues. The V and J ends lost 2 bases and 8 bases respectively, with 10 bases between them. As for this clone: Its antigen remains unidentified.

Findings of the study overall: Changing PCR primers prevented nucleotide comparison between some patients' samples. Findings come from small patient numbers and require larger validation. In tolerant patients, donor-specific Tregs outgrew total Tregs, suggesting antigen-driven expansion.

The method was immunoSEQ multiplex PCR; TCRdb's version includes in-frame clones alone and lacks a portion of them. The table shows tens of thousands of clones, with about 91% occurring only once. The material sequenced was CD8+ T cells from blood (PBMCs), taken 24 months after the transplant. The sequence was collected from a human patient who received a combined kidney and bone marrow transplant. Certain T cells may be donor cells from the graft. V gene TRBV7-6 combines with J gene TRBJ1-5, with D perhaps TRBD1 (6 bases). The CDR3 loop reads CASSLRGMEPQHF. The CDR3, as DNA: TGTGCCAGCAGCTTAAGGGGGATGGAGCCCCAGCATTTT.